Listed below are T cell receptor beta chains from one sample, sequenced in a study of tumor-infiltrating lymphocytes in primary liver carcinoma. TCRdb reanalysed the multiplex PCR reads using MiXCR and keeps one entry per CDR3 protein. The sample has 250,000 to 400,000 distinct CDR3 sequences; about 60% are singletons. Material: peripheral blood. Every receptor here comes from a man aged 40-50 years with primary liver carcinoma and hepatitis B virus infection. Both conserved end residues are part of each CDR3. The order of the fields is J gene, D gene, V gene, clone size, CDR3 protein, CDR3 DNA. D genes are given only for firm matches. The size field is filled for only some rows; it gives once, few, many or a size class.

>TRBJ1-5|TRBD1|TRBV5-5|.
CACSLGTDSYQPQHF
TGTGCCTGCAGCTTGGGGACAGACAGTTATCAGCCACAGCATTTT
>TRBJ1-3|.|TRBV4-2|.
CASSQDWIKGGNTIYF
TGTGCCAGCAGCCAAGATTGGATCAAGGGGGGAAACACCATATATTTT
>TRBJ1-2|.|TRBV29-1|many
CSVEEANYGYTF
TGCAGCGTTGAAGAAGCGAACTATGGCTACACCTTC
>TRBJ2-1|TRBD2|TRBV6-1|.
CASTESLAGTYNEQFF
TGTGCCAGCACTGAATCTCTAGCGGGGACCTACAATGAGCAGTTCTTC
>TRBJ2-5|.|TRBV29-1|.
CSVGVGDGRETQYF
TGCAGCGTTGGTGTAGGGGATGGAAGGGAGACCCAGTACTTC
>TRBJ2-2|TRBD2|TRBV6-2/TRBV6-3|many
CASSWTRTGELFF
TGTGCCAGCAGCTGGACTAGAACCGGGGAGCTGTTTTTT
>TRBJ2-5|TRBD2|TRBV11-3|.
CASSGDGRETQYF
TGTGCAAGCAGCGGGGACGGAAGGGAGACCCAGTACTTC
>TRBJ2-1|TRBD2|TRBV11-2|once
CASNLVAGVNNKQFF
TGTGCCAGCAACTTAGTAGCGGGAGTGAACAATAAGCAGTTCTTC
>TRBJ2-7|TRBD2|TRBV6-2/TRBV6-3|few
CASSSGTSGSLYEQYF
TGTGCCAGCAGTTCCGGGACTAGCGGGTCTCTCTACGAGCAGTACTTC
>TRBJ1-5|.|TRBV28|.
CASSPDMWTQHF
TGTGCCAGCAGTCCCGACATGTGGACCCAGCATTTT
>TRBJ2-2|.|TRBV5-4|.
CASSLTRGSRTGELFF
TGTGCCAGCAGCTTGACTAGGGGGAGTCGGACCGGGGAGCTTTTTTTT